One and the same sample provided the 27 T cell receptor beta chains below, sequenced in a study of radiation and T cells in renal cell carcinoma. The time point was: baseline pretreatment blood. Noted treatment: 15 Gy SBRT to primary tumor, nephrectomy 4 weeks later. Profiled with immunoSEQ multiplex PCR; TCRdb holds only in-frame clones, not every one. Of 140,000 to 150,000 clones in the sample, 88% were seen once. The material sequenced was blood, taken from a patient whose treatment included radiotherapy and nephrectomy. The origin of the receptors is a woman in her seventies with renal cell carcinoma.

This chain uses TRBV6-6 with TRBJ1-1, with D perhaps TRBD1 (5 bases). CDR1 and CDR2 from the germline V gene are MNHNY and SVGAGI (reference sequence). CDR3 length: 12 residues. Trimming shortened V by 11 bases and J by 5 bases, and 15 bases separated the two germline ends. DNA of the CDR3: TGTGCCTCGACCGGGGCGGGTACTGAAGCTTTCTTT. It translates to CASTGAGTEAFF.

The chain uses TRBV13 and TRBJ2-5; D assignment may be TRBD1 or TRBD2 (5 bases each). Trimming took 5 bases from V and 2 from J, leaving 12 bases between them. This CDR3 spans 14 amino acids. In germline, CDR1 is PRHDT, CDR2 FYEKMQ (reference sequence). DNA for the CDR3: TGTGCCAGCAGCCAACGGGACGGACAAGAGACCCAGTACTTC. Its protein product is CASSQRDGQETQYF.

The chain combines TRBV2 with TRBJ1-1; no firm D call. From germline, CDR1 is SNHLY and CDR2 FYNNEI. The CDR3 totals 13 residues. Deletions cut 4 bases from V and 1 base from J, with 7 bases between. The CDR3 DNA reads as TGTGCCAGCAGTGGCCCCCCGAACACTGAAGCTTTCTTT. As protein: CASSGPPNTEAFF. Together with reference TRBV2 and TRBJ1-1, the CDR3 gives the full variable domain: EPEVTQTPSHQVTQMGQEVILRCVPISNHLYFYWYRQILGQKVEFLVSFYNNEISEKSEIFDDQFSVERPDGSNFTLKIRSTKLEDSAMYFCASSGPPNTEAFFGQGTRLTVV.

The CDR3 loop reads CASSMGGRDGTEAFF. Written as DNA, the CDR3 is TGTGCCAGTAGTATGGGCGGGAGGGATGGCACTGAAGCTTTCTTT. V usage is TRBV19 and J usage is TRBJ1-1; D is undetermined. CDR3 length equals 15 residues. Trimming removed 3 bases from V and 4 bases from J, with 15 bases in between. Per germline, CDR1 LNHDA and CDR2 SQIVND (reference sequence).

The V and J genes are TRBV25-1 and TRBJ2-2; TRBD1 is a possible D gene (6 bases). The CDR3 extends over 14 amino acids. V was pared by 1 base and J by 6 bases, with 9 bases between. The germline CDR1 and CDR2 sequences are MGHDK and SYGVNS. This chain's CDR3 is CASSEFRGSGELFF. The CDR3 coding sequence is TGTGCCAGCAGTGAATTCAGGGGCTCCGGGGAGCTGTTTTTT. The full variable domain, its missing parts supplied by reference TRBV25-1 and TRBJ2-2, is EADIYQTPRYLVIGTGKKITLECSQTMGHDKMYWYQQDPGMELHLIHYSYGVNSTEKGDLSSESTVSRIRTEHFPLTLESARPSHTSQYLCASSEFRGSGELFFGEGSRLTVL.

The rearrangement links TRBV7-3 to TRBJ2-5, with TRBD2 identical over 9 bases. This CDR3 contains 15 residues. V was pared by 1 base and J by 10 bases, with 10 bases of the junction left unmatched. Germline CDR1 reads SGHTA; CDR2 reads FQGTGA. The CDR3 nucleotides read TGTGCCAGCAGCTTAAGGGGGACTAGCTTTGGGGACCAGTACTTC. Amino acid sequence: CASSLRGTSFGDQYF.

This clone was observed a few times. This sequence joins TRBV5-6 and TRBJ1-1; 9 bases are a match to TRBD1. CDR3 size: 15 residues. CDR1 is SGHDT, CDR2 YYEEEE, per germline. Trimming took 4 bases from V and 4 from J; bases not matched to a gene: 8. In DNA form, the CDR3 reads TGTGCCAGCAGCCTCCGGACAGGGGTAGCCACTGAAGCTTTCTTT. Translated, it gives CASSLRTGVATEAFF.

V and J are TRBV5-1 and TRBJ1-2; D is unclear. With 2 bases removed from V and 4 bases from J, the gap between germline ends came to 15 bases. The germline V gene encodes CDR1 SGHRS and CDR2 YFSETQ. The CDR3 is made up of 15 amino acids. The CDR3: CASSLGTANPYGYTF. DNA of the CDR3: TGCGCCAGCAGCTTAGGTACAGCAAACCCCTATGGCTACACCTTC.

The chain recombines TRBV2 with TRBJ2-1, with D perhaps matching TRBD1 (6 bases). With 6 bases removed from V and 4 bases from J, the gap between germline ends came to 10 bases. The CDR3 extends over 13 amino acids. CDR1 is SNHLY, CDR2 FYNNEI, per germline. CDR3 coding DNA: TGTGCCAGCAGCGCTACAGGGTACAATGAGCAGTTCTTC. Amino acids: CASSATGYNEQFF. The whole variable domain, remainder taken from reference TRBV2 and TRBJ2-1, is EPEVTQTPSHQVTQMGQEVILRCVPISNHLYFYWYRQILGQKVEFLVSFYNNEISEKSEIFDDQFSVERPDGSNFTLKIRSTKLEDSAMYFCASSATGYNEQFFGPGTRLTVL.

The chain couples TRBV6-6 to TRBJ2-3; perhaps TRBD2 as D (5 bases). CDR3 length equals 12 residues. The ends were cut back, 2 bases at V and 6 bases at J, with 6 bases in the middle. Germline values: CDR1 MNHNY, CDR2 SVGAGI (reference sequence). The CDR3 sequence: CASSYKRDTQYF. For the CDR3, the DNA is TGTGCCAGCAGTTACAAGCGGGATACGCAGTATTTT.

The rearrangement links TRBV28 to TRBJ1-2; D uncertain. The CDR3 totals 14 residues. The germline gives CDR1 MDHEN, CDR2 SYDVKM. The ends were cut back, 5 bases at V and 0 bases at J, with 10 bases in the middle. CDR3 DNA: TGTGCCAGCAGTCCCCTTTTCGCTAACTATGGCTACACCTTC. It yields the protein CASSPLFANYGYTF.

The chain links TRBV7-2 to TRBJ2-7; 11 bases map to TRBD1. V was clipped by 6 bases and J by 3 bases; unmatched bases: 10. The CDR3 has 16 residues. The germline V gene encodes CDR1 SGHTA and CDR2 FQGNSA. The CDR3 spells CASRFSTGTGGYEQYF. CDR3 coding DNA: TGTGCCAGCAGATTTTCGACCGGGACAGGGGGCTACGAGCAGTACTTC.

J is TRBJ2-3 and V is TRBV19; tentatively, D is TRBD2 (6 bases). Trimming left V 7 bases short and J 2 bases short, with 16 bases between. The CDR3 runs to 15 residues. CDR1 is LNHDA, CDR2 SQIVND, per germline (reference sequence). CDR3 nucleotides: TGTGCCAGTACACTGAGGGACTCTACCACAGATACGCAGTATTTT. Translation: CASTLRDSTTDTQYF. Supplemented by reference TRBV19 and TRBJ2-3, the full variable domain reads DGGITQSPKYLFRKEGQNVTLSCEQNLNHDAMYWYRQDPGQGLRLIYYSQIVNDFQKGDIAEGYSVSREKKESFPLTVTSAQKNPTAFYLCASTLRDSTTDTQYFGPGTRLTVL.

This clone has only one observation. The chain carries TRBV19 and TRBJ1-4, with 10 bases fitting TRBD1. The CDR3 has 13 amino acids. The J segment lost 7 bases and the V segment lost 6 bases, leaving 2 bases of the junction unmatched. Germline values: CDR1 LNHDA, CDR2 SQIVND (reference sequence). CDR3 DNA sequence: TGTGCCAGTAGCAGGACAGGGGGTGAAAAACTGTTTTTT. The encoded protein is CASSRTGGEKLFF.

The rearrangement joins TRBV5-6 to TRBJ1-4; 9 nucleotides match TRBD1. Germline V gene sequence: CDR1 SGHDT, CDR2 YYEEEE. Losses at the gene ends were 2 bases for V and 8 bases for J; bases not matched to a gene: 16. CDR3 length: 18 amino acids. CDR3 loop: CASSFNSGTGSGGEKLFF. CDR3 coding DNA: TGTGCCAGCAGCTTCAACTCCGGGACAGGGTCCGGTGGAGAAAAACTGTTTTTT.

This clone was detected only once. V gene TRBV7-2 combines with J gene TRBJ1-2; the D is unclear. CDR1 is SGHTA and CDR2 is FQGNSA in the germline V gene. The length of the CDR3 is 15 residues. The V gene lost 3 bases and the J gene lost 4 bases, with 15 bases spanning the gap. CDR3 sequence: CASSFHSPTRYGYTF. CDR3 in DNA: TGTGCCAGCAGCTTCCACAGCCCGACGCGCTATGGCTACACCTTC.

The chain joins TRBV6-5 to TRBJ2-3; 10 bases are shared with TRBD2. V lost 7 bases and J lost 1; bases outside the gene matches: 5. The CDR3 consists of 15 residues. Germline CDR1 MNHEY, CDR2 SVGAGI. The CDR3: CASTHLAGGTDTQYF. CDR3 nucleotide sequence: TGTGCCAGCACCCACCTAGCGGGGGGCACAGATACGCAGTATTTT.

This clone was seen only once. This rearrangement joins TRBV4-3 to TRBJ2-2; D possibly corresponds to TRBD2 (5 bases). V was cut by 6 bases and J by 1 base, with 15 bases left in between. The CDR3 totals 16 residues. Per the germline V gene, CDR1 is LGHNA and CDR2 is YSLEER. The CDR3 DNA sequence: TGCGCCAGCAGTCATGAACCCCGGGAGAACACCGGGGAGCTGTTTTTT. Protein sequence: CASSHEPRENTGELFF.

The chain links TRBV7-2 to TRBJ2-1; 11 nucleotides align to TRBD2. The junction had 14 bases not matched to a gene; V was cut back by 6 bases and J by 4 bases. Germline lookup yields CDR1 SGHTA and CDR2 FQGNSA. The CDR3 has 18 residues. The CDR3 loop reads CASRLRGPGTSGYNEQFF. The CDR3 DNA sequence: TGTGCCAGCAGGCTTAGGGGTCCGGGGACTAGCGGTTACAATGAGCAGTTCTTC.

This clone was detected only a few times. The rearrangement uses TRBV11-2 and TRBJ1-1; D is ambiguous. The CDR3 extends over 11 amino acids. V shed 6 bases and J shed 3 bases, with 5 bases lying between them. Per germline, CDR1 SGHAT and CDR2 FQNNGV. Here the CDR3 reads CASRGYTEAFF. In nucleotides, the CDR3 is TGTGCCAGCAGGGGGTACACTGAAGCTTTCTTT.

This chain joins TRBV5-5 and TRBJ2-5, with 11 bases aligning to TRBD2. V was clipped by 2 bases and J by 5 bases; unmatched bases: 5. This CDR3 contains 15 residues. The germline V gene has CDR1 SGHKS and CDR2 YYEKEE (reference sequence). The CDR3 sequence is CASSFTSGGGETQYF. In DNA form, the CDR3 reads TGTGCCAGCAGCTTTACTAGCGGGGGAGGCGAGACCCAGTACTTC.

The V call is TRBV5-5, the J call TRBJ1-2; 7 positions agree with TRBD1. Trimming removed 4 bases from V and 7 bases from J; junction bases left unmatched: 4. The germline V gene has CDR1 SGHKS and CDR2 YYEKEE (reference sequence). This CDR3 region has 12 residues. The CDR3 sequence: CASSTGQTGYTF. The CDR3 nucleotides are TGTGCCAGCAGCACGGGACAGACTGGCTACACCTTC.

This chain connects TRBV11-3 to TRBJ1-2, with a weak D call TRBD1 (5 bases). The CDR3 spans 16 residues. Germline CDR1 reads SGHNT; CDR2 reads YENEEA. The V end lost 5 bases, the J end lost 7 bases, and 23 bases lay between the germline ends. CDR3 region: CASSHTNLGGLSGYTF. The CDR3 nucleotides read TGTGCCAGCAGCCACACCAATCTTGGGGGGTTATCTGGCTACACCTTC. Full variable domain (outside the CDR3, taken from reference TRBV11-3 and TRBJ1-2): EAGVVQSPRYKIIEKKQPVAFWCNPISGHNTLYWYLQNLGQGPELLIRYENEEAVDDSQLPKDRFSAERLKGVDSTLKIQPAELGDSAVYLCASSHTNLGGLSGYTFGSGTRLTVV.

This clone was detected only a few times. The V and J genes are TRBV30 and TRBJ2-1; weak D call: TRBD1 (6 bases). V was pared by 4 bases and J by 6 bases, with 16 bases between. The germline V gene encodes CDR1 GTSNPN and CDR2 SVGIG (reference sequence). The CDR3 loop spans 14 amino acids. The CDR3 sequence: CAWKLQGLSNEQFF. In DNA, the CDR3 is TGTGCCTGGAAACTACAGGGTCTAAGCAATGAGCAGTTCTTC.

V and J are TRBV7-8 and TRBJ2-3; 8 positions match TRBD1. Trimming removed 5 bases from V and 1 base from J; junction bases left unmatched: 17. CDR3 size: 19 residues. In germline, CDR1 is SGHVS, CDR2 FQNEAQ. CDR3 bases: TGTGCCAGCAGCATGACGGGACAGGATTTCGGATGGGGCACAGATACGCAGTATTTT. Amino acid sequence: CASSMTGQDFGWGTDTQYF.

The chain combines TRBV30 with TRBJ1-4; TRBD1 matches at 8 bases. After removal of 2 bases from V and 3 bases from J, the junction contained 5 bases not matched to a gene. Germline V gene lookup returns CDR1 GTSNPN and CDR2 SVGIG (reference sequence). CDR3 size: 15 residues. The CDR3 DNA is TGTGCCTGGAGTACAGGGACAGGTTCTAATGAAAAACTGTTTTTT. It is translated as CAWSTGTGSNEKLFF.

V gene TRBV9 combines with J gene TRBJ2-3; D is uncertain. The CDR3 has 16 residues. Germline V CDR1 and CDR2: SGDLS, YYNGEE. V was cut by 0 bases and J by 0 bases, with 11 bases left in between. The CDR3 bases are TGTGCCAGCAGCGTAGTAGGTAACCCTAGCACAGATACGCAGTATTTT. Translating gives CASSVVGNPSTDTQYF. The full variable domain, with the rest looked up from reference TRBV9 and TRBJ2-3, is DSGVTQTPKHLITATGQRVTLRCSPRSGDLSVYWYQQSLDQGLQFLIQYYNGEERAKGNILERFSAQQFPDLHSELNLSSLELGDSALYFCASSVVGNPSTDTQYFGPGTRLTVL.